This T cell receptor (beta chain) was identified during a study of Graves' ophthalmopathy and Graves' hyperthyroidism. Study-wide context: Before any treatment, peripheral blood was taken at the initial diagnosis. General study results and limits: For separating ophthalmopathy from stable hyperthyroidism, a 13-signature model gave 87.88% sensitivity and roughly 83% specificity. Progression of ophthalmopathy was predicted by the model with about 67% sensitivity and 72.22% specificity.

For repertoire sequencing, the TCR beta CDR3 regions were amplified from RNA transcripts. An opening RT-PCR round employed HTBI primers and preceded a second-round multiplex PCR. Each CDR3 protein is one row after TCRdb ran MiXCR on the multiplex PCR reads. Counted here are roughly 170,000 distinct CDR3 sequences, roughly two fifths occurring once; the ten biggest clones make up 8% to 10%. CDR3 size: 13 residues. V lost 6 bases and J lost 2, with 10 bases in between. Note on this clonotype: The antigen remains unidentified.

Serum thyroxine and TRAb, along with clinical symptoms, thyroid ultrasound and orbital computed tomography, were what diagnosis relied on. The clonotype was recovered from a man under 40 with Graves' ophthalmopathy. The chain couples TRBV12-3 or TRBV12-4 to TRBJ1-2; D not certain. The specimen was peripheral blood. The chain's CDR3 is CASRDFPNYGYTF. CDR3 DNA: TGTGCCAGCAGGGACTTCCCGAACTATGGCTACACCTTC.